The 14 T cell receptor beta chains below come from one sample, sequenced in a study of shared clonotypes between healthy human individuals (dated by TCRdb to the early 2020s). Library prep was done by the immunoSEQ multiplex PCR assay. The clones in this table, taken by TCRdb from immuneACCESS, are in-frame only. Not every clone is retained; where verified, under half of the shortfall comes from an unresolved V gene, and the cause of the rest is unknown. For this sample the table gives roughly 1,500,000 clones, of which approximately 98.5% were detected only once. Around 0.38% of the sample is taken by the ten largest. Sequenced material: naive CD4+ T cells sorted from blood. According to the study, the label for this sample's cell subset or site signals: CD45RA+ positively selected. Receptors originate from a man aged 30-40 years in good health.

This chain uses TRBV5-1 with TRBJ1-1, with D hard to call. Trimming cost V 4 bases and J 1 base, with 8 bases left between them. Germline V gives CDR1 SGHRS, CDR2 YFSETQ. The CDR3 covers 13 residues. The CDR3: CASSTTPNTEAFF. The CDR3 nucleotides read TGCGCCAGCAGCACAACTCCGAACACTGAAGCTTTCTTT.

CDR3 in amino acids: CASSPGTGVNTEAFF. In DNA, the CDR3 is TGTGCCAGCAGCCCCGGGACAGGGGTGAACACTGAAGCTTTCTTT. The V gene is TRBV28, the J gene TRBJ1-1; TRBD1 matches 10 bases. Germline V CDR1 and CDR2: MDHEN, SYDVKM. Losses at the gene ends were 6 bases for V and 0 bases for J; bases not matched to a gene: 4. This CDR3 has 15 residues.

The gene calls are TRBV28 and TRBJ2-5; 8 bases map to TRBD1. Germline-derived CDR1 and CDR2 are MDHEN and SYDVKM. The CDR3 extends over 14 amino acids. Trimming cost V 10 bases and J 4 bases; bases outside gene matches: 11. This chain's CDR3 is CATFGTGQGETQYF. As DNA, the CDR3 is TGTGCCACCTTCGGTACTGGACAGGGAGAGACCCAGTACTTC.

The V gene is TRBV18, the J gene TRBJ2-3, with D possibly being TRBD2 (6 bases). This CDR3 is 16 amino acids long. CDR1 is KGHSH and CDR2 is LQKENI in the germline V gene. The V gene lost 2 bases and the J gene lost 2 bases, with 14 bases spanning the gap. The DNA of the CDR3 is TGTGCCAGCTCACCAACCTTGGGACTTCTCACAGATACGCAGTATTTT. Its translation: CASSPTLGLLTDTQYF. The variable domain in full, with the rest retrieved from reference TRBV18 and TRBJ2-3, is NAGVMQNPRHLVRRRGQEARLRCSPMKGHSHVYWYRQLPEEGLKFMVYLQKENIIDESGMPKERFSAEFPKEGPSILRIQQVVRGDSAAYFCASSPTLGLLTDTQYFGPGTRLTVL.

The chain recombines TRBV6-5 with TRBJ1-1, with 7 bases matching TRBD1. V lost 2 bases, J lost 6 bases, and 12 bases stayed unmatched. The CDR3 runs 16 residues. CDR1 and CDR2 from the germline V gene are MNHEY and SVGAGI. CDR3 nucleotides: TGTGCCAGCAGTTACCGACAGGGAATGATACTCGCTGAAGCTTTCTTT. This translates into CASSYRQGMILAEAFF.

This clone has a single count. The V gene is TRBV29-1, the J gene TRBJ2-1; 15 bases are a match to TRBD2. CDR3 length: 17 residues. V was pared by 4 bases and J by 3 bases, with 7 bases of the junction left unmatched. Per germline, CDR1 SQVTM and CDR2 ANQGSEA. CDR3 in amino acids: CSVVGLAGGSSYNEQFF. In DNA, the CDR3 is TGCAGCGTTGTGGGACTAGCGGGAGGTTCCAGCTACAATGAGCAGTTCTTC.

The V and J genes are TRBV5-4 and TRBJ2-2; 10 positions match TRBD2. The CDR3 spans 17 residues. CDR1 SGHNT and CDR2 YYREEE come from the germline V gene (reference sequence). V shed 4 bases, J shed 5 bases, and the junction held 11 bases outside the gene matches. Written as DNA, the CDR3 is TGTGCCAGCAGCCCCCCCGGCCTAGCGGGAGTGACCGGGGAGCTGTTTTTT. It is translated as CASSPPGLAGVTGELFF. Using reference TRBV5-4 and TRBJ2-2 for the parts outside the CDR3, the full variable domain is ETGVTQSPTHLIKTRGQQVTLRCSSQSGHNTVSWYQQALGQGPQFIFQYYREEENGRGNFPPRFSGLQFPNYSSELNVNALELDDSALYLCASSPPGLAGVTGELFFGEGSRLTVL.

In nucleotides, the CDR3 is TGTGCCAGCAGCGATTCAGACTTACTAGCCAAAAACATTCAGTACTTC. Amino acid sequence: CASSDSDLLAKNIQYF. This chain links TRBV5-6 with TRBJ2-4; D gene ambiguous. The CDR3 length is 16 residues. The V end lost 4 bases, the J end lost 0 bases, and 14 bases lay between the germline ends. The germline gives CDR1 SGHDT, CDR2 YYEEEE.

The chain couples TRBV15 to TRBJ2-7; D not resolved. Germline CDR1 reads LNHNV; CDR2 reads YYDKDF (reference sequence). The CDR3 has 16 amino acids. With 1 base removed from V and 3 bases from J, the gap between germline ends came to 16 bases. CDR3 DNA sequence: TGTGCCACCAGCAGAGCCCCGGCAGGCAGAAGCTACGAGCAGTACTTC. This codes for CATSRAPAGRSYEQYF.

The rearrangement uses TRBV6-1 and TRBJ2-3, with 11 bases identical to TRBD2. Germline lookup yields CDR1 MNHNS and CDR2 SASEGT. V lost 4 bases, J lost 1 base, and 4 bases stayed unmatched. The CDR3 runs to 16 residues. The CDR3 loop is CASSGPTSGGTDTQYF. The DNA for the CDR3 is TGTGCCAGCAGTGGACCGACTAGCGGGGGCACAGATACGCAGTATTTT.

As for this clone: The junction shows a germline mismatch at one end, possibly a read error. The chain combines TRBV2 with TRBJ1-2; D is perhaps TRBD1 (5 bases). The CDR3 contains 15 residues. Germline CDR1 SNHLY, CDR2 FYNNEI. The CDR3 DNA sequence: TGTGCCAGCAGTGGCGTAGGGGATTCTAAGTATGGCTACACCTTC. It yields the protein CASSGVGDSKYGYTF.

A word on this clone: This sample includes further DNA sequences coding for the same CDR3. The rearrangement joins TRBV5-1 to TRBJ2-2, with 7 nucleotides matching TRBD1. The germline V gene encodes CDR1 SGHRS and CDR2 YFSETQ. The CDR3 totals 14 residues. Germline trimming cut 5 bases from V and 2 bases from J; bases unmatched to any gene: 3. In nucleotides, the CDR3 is TGCGCCAGCAGACGGGACAGAAACACCGGGGAGCTGTTTTTT. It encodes CASRRDRNTGELFF.

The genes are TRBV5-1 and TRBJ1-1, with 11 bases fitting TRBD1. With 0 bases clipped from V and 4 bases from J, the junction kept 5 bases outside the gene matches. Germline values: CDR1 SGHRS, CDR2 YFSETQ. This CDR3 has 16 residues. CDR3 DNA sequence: TGCGCCAGCAGCTTGGTTGAGGGGACAGGGGGCACTGAAGCTTTCTTT. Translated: CASSLVEGTGGTEAFF. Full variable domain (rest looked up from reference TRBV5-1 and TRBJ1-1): KAGVTQTPRYLIKTRGQQVTLSCSPISGHRSVSWYQQTPGQGLQFLFEYFSETQRNKGNFPGRFSGRQFSNSRSEMNVSTLELGDSALYLCASSLVEGTGGTEAFFGQGTRLTVV.

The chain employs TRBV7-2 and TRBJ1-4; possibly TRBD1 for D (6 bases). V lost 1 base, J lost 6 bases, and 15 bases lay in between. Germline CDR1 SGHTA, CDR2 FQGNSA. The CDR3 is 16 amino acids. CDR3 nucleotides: TGTGCCAGCAGCTTAGTTTCACAGGGAGGCGATGAAAAACTGTTTTTT. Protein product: CASSLVSQGGDEKLFF.